The clone carrying this T cell receptor beta chain was seen only a few times. Sequenced by immunoSEQ multiplex PCR; TCRdb stores in-frame clones only, minus some. Among hundreds of thousands of clones listed, roughly 70% were seen once. CD4+ cells were split into CD45RA+ naive and CD45RA-negative memory subsets. The sample is drawn from a study of shared clonotypes between healthy human individuals. The TCR sequence derives from a woman in her twenties or thirties in good health. The source material was memory CD4+ T cells sorted from blood. Subset noted: CD45RA-negative fraction.

In DNA, the CDR3 is TGTGCCTGGAGTAGGAGACTAGCTTTTGAGCAGTTCTTC. Amino acids: CAWSRRLAFEQFF. The V call is TRBV30, the J call TRBJ2-1, with 7 bases that match TRBD2. Looked up from germline, CDR1 is GTSNPN and CDR2 is SVGIG (reference sequence). With V trimmed by 2 bases and J by 9 bases, 7 bases remained unmatched. The CDR3 covers 13 residues.